The T cell receptor (beta chain) under discussion was sequenced for a study of OX40 agonist ivuxolimab in advanced cancers. A note on the overall study: Ivuxolimab was an agonistic, fully human IgG2 monoclonal antibody directed against OX40 (CD134), a costimulatory receptor. Intravenous ivuxolimab was administered to patients every 2 weeks at six dose levels: 0.01, 0.1, 0.3, 1.5, 3 and 10 mg/kg. Among the roughly 52 dose-escalation patients, about 20 had hepatocellular carcinoma, roughly 15 melanoma, 9 renal cell carcinoma and 9 head and neck cancer. In the dose-escalation cohort, 82.7% of patients were male, and the mean age was approximately 60 years, with a range of about 20 to 79. Patients were allowed to have had prior anti-PD-1, anti-PD-L1 or anti-CTLA-4 therapy, and approximately 40% of the dose-escalation patients had been treated with checkpoint inhibitors. Partial responses were achieved by three dose-escalation patients, of whom one had hepatocellular carcinoma and two had cutaneous melanoma. Peripheral TCRbeta sequencing aimed to test whether ivuxolimab altered TCR sequence diversity and caused clonal T-cell expansion. The paper covers the monotherapy dose-escalation part of the phase I ivuxolimab trial, which included N ≈ 52 patients. The study at large found these results: The antigen specificity of the peripheral T cells that underwent clonal expansion was not determined. Low levels of normalized T-cell clonal expansion were also shown by some nonresponding patients. After ivuxolimab, expanded clones were on average more numerous among CD8+ T cells than among CD4+ T cells. At doses from 0.1 to 3.0 mg/kg, clonal expansion was seen in both CD4+ and CD8+ blood T cells between baseline and week 6. In partial responders in the 0.1-3.0 mg/kg groups, normalized peripheral clonal expansion was found to be among the lowest, especially among CD8+ T cells.

Worth noting for this clone: Its antigen is unknown. One end of the junction varies from germline; a read error may be responsible.

Genomic DNA was extracted from sorted cells for sequencing of the TCRbeta CDR3 region. The immunoSEQ Assay was used to sequence the TCRbeta CDR3 regions. Here the immuneACCESS table is served through TCRdb, limited to in-frame sequences with V and J called. Missing clones are a known gap in these copies; in checked studies unresolved V genes cover under half, and the rest lacks a known reason. The sample profile shows tens of thousands of clones; 79% of them were found once. The top ten hold roughly 11% of the sample. The trial excluded patients who had a history of autoimmune disease or were on systemic immunosuppression. Peripheral blood for TCR sequencing was collected from all dose cohorts at baseline, on cycle 4 day 1, and on cycle 7 day 1. The samples were drawn from a first-in-human, open-label, multicenter phase I dose-escalation trial of ivuxolimab. The trial enrolled adults with locally advanced or metastatic head and neck squamous cell, hepatocellular, melanoma or renal cell carcinoma. Before TCR sequencing, CD4+ and CD8+ T cells were separately sorted from peripheral blood.

Reading from cysteine to phenylalanine, the CDR3 counts 13 amino acids. CDR3 DNA only is kept here, 39 bases in frame from base 1. CDR1 MGHRA and CDR2 YSYEKL were looked up in the germline V gene. This receptor chain uses TRBV4-1 and TRBJ2-6; possibly the D gene is TRBD1, per 6 matching bases. This clonotype originated in an adult with an advanced solid tumor such as melanoma, head and neck, liver or kidney cancer. Sequenced material: CD4+ or CD8+ T cells sorted from blood, taken in a trial of the OX40 agonist ivuxolimab. The CDR3 has the sequence CASSQGIGQSLLF. The DNA reads TGCGCCAGCAGCCAAGGAATCGGACAGTCTCTATTATTC.